This passage covers 12 T cell receptor beta chains from one sample sequenced in a study of beta chain features in type 1 diabetes. cDNA synthesis used the whole RNA isolate, giving expressed TCRB sequences. Sequencing was performed with immunoSEQ multiplex PCR; in TCRdb, only in-frame clones are kept and a portion is missing. The table records approximately 200,000 clones, more than 9% of them present only once. The sample taken for sequencing was naive CD4+ T cells from blood. The receptors here all came from a woman aged 18 to 35 in good health.

In this sample, this clone turned up a few times. The CDR3 DNA is TGCAGCGTACAAGTCTTTGAAGCTTTCTTT. Protein product: CSVQVFEAFF. The chain recombines TRBV29-1 with TRBJ1-1; D remains unclear. V lost 6 bases, J lost 7 bases, and 9 bases lay in between. CDR3 size: 10 residues. The germline gives CDR1 SQVTM, CDR2 ANQGSEA.

This clone was found a few times. The V gene is TRBV5-1, the J gene TRBJ1-4; 8 nucleotides line up with TRBD1. This CDR3 has 15 residues. Looked up from germline, CDR1 is SGHRS and CDR2 is YFSETQ. Germline trimming cut 2 bases from V and 8 bases from J; bases unmatched to any gene: 8. CDR3: CASSLRQGTREKLFF. CDR3 bases: TGCGCCAGCAGCTTACGACAGGGGACGCGCGAAAAACTGTTTTTT.

As DNA, the CDR3 is TGTGCCAGCAGCTTAGTCGCTAGCGGGGGGGCGATTTATGAGCAGTTCTTC. This codes for CASSLVASGGAIYEQFF. This rearrangement joins TRBV7-9 to TRBJ2-1; 12 bases map to TRBD2. CDR1 and CDR2 (germline): SEHNR, FQNEAQ (reference sequence). The CDR3 has 17 amino acids. The trim removed 1 base at V and 8 bases at J, leaving 9 bases unmatched.

This clone was seen more than once but under ten times. This chain uses TRBV6-1 with TRBJ1-2, with TRBD1 matching 7 bases. Germline CDR1 MNHNS, CDR2 SASEGT. The CDR3 is 13 residues long. The junction had 7 bases not matched to a gene; V was cut back by 6 bases and J by 6 bases. CDR3 nucleotides: TGTGCCAGCAGCCGACAGGGAGCCCATGGCTACACCTTC. This codes for CASSRQGAHGYTF.

This clone was counted only a few times. This chain links TRBV7-2 with TRBJ1-2; perhaps TRBD1 as D (6 bases). Germline loops: CDR1 SGHTA, CDR2 FQGNSA. Trimming shortened V by 4 bases and J by 4 bases, and 16 bases separated the two germline ends. The CDR3 has 15 amino acids. CDR3 sequence: CASSSTRGASYGYTF. CDR3 nucleotide sequence: TGTGCCAGCAGCTCTACTCGGGGGGCGTCCTATGGCTACACCTTC.

A few counts support this clone. The chain has TRBV5-1 and TRBJ2-1, with 9 bases matching TRBD2. Trimming took 2 bases from V and 7 from J; bases not matched to a gene: 7. The CDR3 is made up of 15 amino acids. Germline-derived CDR1 and CDR2 are SGHRS and YFSETQ. DNA for the CDR3: TGCGCCAGCAGCTTTGCTAGCGGGACGACTAATGAGCAGTTCTTC. It codes for CASSFASGTTNEQFF.

The sample holds a few counts of this clone. The chain is built from TRBV9 and TRBJ1-6; D ambiguous. Germline V gives CDR1 SGDLS, CDR2 YYNGEE. V lost 0 bases and J lost 13, with 8 bases in between. The CDR3 sequence is 12 residues long. Here the CDR3 DNA reads TGTGCCAGCAGCGTAGGGGCCCGGCCCCTCCACTTT. This sequence encodes CASSVGARPLHF.

J is TRBJ1-6 and V is TRBV6-6; TRBD1 matches at 9 bases. From germline, CDR1 is MNHNY and CDR2 SVGAGI (reference sequence). Unmatched junction bases numbered 3, after V lost 5 bases and J lost 7 bases. This CDR3 has 14 amino acids. CDR3 region: CASSLGTGNSPLHF. For the CDR3, the DNA is TGTGCCAGCAGTCTCGGGACAGGGAATTCACCCCTCCACTTT.

The V call is TRBV29-1, the J call TRBJ2-7, with 11 positions matching TRBD1. The CDR3 runs 15 residues. Germline CDR1 and CDR2: SQVTM and ANQGSEA. With 0 bases clipped from V and 6 bases from J, the junction kept 7 bases outside the gene matches. The CDR3 here is CSVEELTGQGGEQYF. The DNA for the CDR3 is TGCAGCGTTGAAGAGTTGACGGGACAGGGGGGCGAGCAGTACTTC.

This clone was picked up a small number of times. This chain joins TRBV5-5 and TRBJ2-1; 7 bases are a match to TRBD1. CDR1 is SGHKS, CDR2 YYEKEE, per germline (reference sequence). Unmatched junction bases numbered 6, after V lost 2 bases and J lost 10 bases. The CDR3 extends over 13 amino acids. This CDR3 reads CASSLGTVGEQFF. The CDR3 DNA follows: TGTGCCAGCAGCTTAGGGACAGTGGGAGAGCAGTTCTTC. Together with reference TRBV5-5 and TRBJ2-1, the CDR3 gives the full variable domain: DAGVTQSPTHLIKTRGQQVTLRCSPISGHKSVSWYQQVLGQGPQFIFQYYEKEERGRGNFPDRFSARQFPNYSSELNVNALLLGDSALYLCASSLGTVGEQFFGPGTRLTVL.

This clone was detected only a few times. This rearrangement joins TRBV7-9 to TRBJ2-1, with D unresolved. Deletions cut 2 bases from V and 15 bases from J, with 17 bases between. Per the germline V gene, CDR1 is SEHNR and CDR2 is FQNEAQ (reference sequence). The CDR3 spans 13 residues. The CDR3 spells CASSLSVSGYGFF. CDR3 bases: TGTGCCAGCAGCTTAAGTGTTTCGGGTTATGGGTTCTTC.

This clone was detected only a few times. V and J are TRBV5-1 and TRBJ2-3; possible D gene TRBD2, 5 bases. CDR1 and CDR2 from the germline V gene are SGHRS and YFSETQ. The CDR3 consists of 14 residues. Trimming cost V 0 bases and J 4 bases, with 9 bases left between them. DNA of the CDR3: TGCGCCAGCAGCTTGGGGATAGCGTCAGATACGCAGTATTTT. The encoded protein is CASSLGIASDTQYF.